This paragraph covers one T cell receptor beta chain sequence. Its antigen is still unknown. CDR1 KGHSH and CDR2 LQKENI come from the germline V gene. The V end was cut by 4 bases, the J end by 4 bases, with 16 bases between. The CDR3 has 15 amino acids. This record comes from a study of T cell repertoires and HLA-DP antigens. About the research overall: Donor ages ranged from 18-to-29 to 60-to-69; a couple of men, one woman. Average DNA input: around 200 ng for CD137+CD4+ sorts, around 1.3 ug pre-culture. Whole-study results and caveats: Clones undetected before culture averaged about 40% against one allele and 45% to 60% against the other. Sorted CD137+ cells had clonality 0.3 to 0.4 against both alloantigens, versus about 0.04 pre-culture.

TCRdb's table, derived via immunoSEQ multiplex PCR, lists solely in-frame clones and lacks some. The data contain 85,000 to 90,000 clones, around nine tenths of them singletons. The sample comprised CD4+ T cells from PBMCs. This chain connects TRBV18 to TRBJ1-2; the D gene is possibly TRBD1 (6 bases). This sequence originates from a man between 50 and 59 years old in good health and CMV-seronegative. CDR3 sequence: CASSRNRTAFYGYTF. The CDR3 DNA reads TGTGCCAGCTCACGTAATAGGACAGCTTTCTATGGCTACACCTTC.